The next 5 T cell receptor beta chains were all read from a single sample in a study of T cells in tuberculosis. Assay used: immunoSEQ multiplex PCR; TCRdb lists only in-frame clones, some missing. The table shows roughly 24,000 clones, with less than 98% occurring only once. Sequencing input: PBMCs. The receptors originated from a donor aged 5 to 30 with latent tuberculosis or without tuberculosis infection.

This chain links TRBV6-5 with TRBJ2-1, with 8 bases matching TRBD2. The CDR3 sequence is 14 residues long. CDR1 is MNHEY and CDR2 is SVGAGI in the germline V gene. With 5 bases clipped from V and 7 bases from J, the junction kept 7 bases outside the gene matches. Here the CDR3 reads CASSRGGVQNEQFF. CDR3 coding DNA: TGTGCCAGCAGTCGGGGGGGGGTACAGAATGAGCAGTTCTTC.

J is TRBJ2-5 and V is TRBV9, with D hard to call. V gave up 4 bases and J gave up 2 bases, with 9 bases separating them. This CDR3 is built from 13 residues. In germline, CDR1 is SGDLS, CDR2 YYNGEE. In DNA form, the CDR3 reads TGTGCCAGCAGCCAGGTCCCGCAAGAGACCCAGTACTTC. Translation: CASSQVPQETQYF.

The chain employs TRBV29-1 and TRBJ2-7; D unresolved. Germline values: CDR1 SQVTM, CDR2 ANQGSEA. The CDR3 contains 11 residues. V lost 6 bases to trimming and J lost 4 bases, with 10 bases between them. The CDR3 DNA reads TGCAGCGTAGGCCAGGTTTACGAGCAGTACTTC. Residues: CSVGQVYEQYF.

The J gene is TRBJ2-3, the V gene TRBV4-3; unclear D gene. The CDR3 extends over 16 amino acids. The germline CDR1 and CDR2 sequences are LGHNA and YSLEER. V gave up 1 base and J gave up 2 bases, with 13 bases separating them. The CDR3 loop reads CASSQVVNSLTDTQYF. The DNA of the CDR3 is TGCGCCAGCAGCCAAGTGGTTAACAGTCTCACAGATACGCAGTATTTT.

Worth noting for this clone: The junction differs from germline at one of its ends, possibly a read error. The gene calls are TRBV6-1 and TRBJ1-1, with D maybe TRBD1 (6 bases). This CDR3 has 14 amino acids. CDR1 and CDR2 from the germline V gene are MNHNS and SASEGT. The DNA of the CDR3 is TGTGCCAGCAGTGAGCAAGAAACCGGGACACTATCGACTTTT. Translating it yields CASSEQETGTLSTF.